The 14 T cell receptor beta chains listed next were all sequenced from one sample in a study of blood T cells in healthy people across ages. With a J-beta primer mix and a sample-barcoded 5' primer, a second PCR ran roughly 6 to 12 cycles. TCRdb itself ran the 5' RACE reads through MiXCR, one entry per CDR3 protein. Of about 640,000 distinct CDR3 sequences in the sample, about 53% were seen once. Sample: blood. The receptor set was obtained from a man aged 55-75 years in good health.

The rearrangement uses TRBV7-2 and TRBJ2-5; D is ambiguous. Looked up from germline, CDR1 is SGHTA and CDR2 is FQGNSA. The V end was cut by 5 bases, the J end by 0 bases, with 4 bases between. This CDR3 contains 12 residues. CDR3: CASSRYQETQYF. In DNA form, the CDR3 reads TGTGCCAGCAGCCGGTACCAAGAGACCCAGTACTTC.

The genes are TRBV2 and TRBJ1-5, with D unresolved. The CDR3 has 13 amino acids. Germline lookup yields CDR1 SNHLY and CDR2 FYNNEI. V was cut by 3 bases and J by 4 bases, with 7 bases left in between. The CDR3 is CASSDVPNQPQHF. In DNA, the CDR3 is TGTGCCAGCAGTGACGTGCCGAATCAGCCCCAGCATTTT.

V and J are TRBV15 and TRBJ2-1; the D gene is possibly TRBD1 (6 bases). Germline assignment: CDR1 LNHNV and CDR2 YYDKDF (reference sequence). The V end was cut by 0 bases, the J end by 9 bases, with 15 bases between. This CDR3 contains 15 residues. CDR3 nucleotide sequence: TGTGCCACCAGCAGAGATTTGGGGGCACGCGGTGAGCAGTTCTTC. It yields the protein CATSRDLGARGEQFF.

This chain uses TRBV12-3 or TRBV12-4 with TRBJ2-7; 7 nucleotides align to TRBD2. There are 13 residues in the CDR3. Unmatched junction bases numbered 6, after V lost 5 bases and J lost 5 bases. CDR3 nucleotide sequence: TGTGCCAGCAGTGGTAGCGGGTTCCACGAGCAGTACTTC. Its translation: CASSGSGFHEQYF.

The chain joins TRBV24-1 to TRBJ2-3; TRBD1 aligns across 10 bases. Germline CDR1 KGHDR, CDR2 SFDVKD. Germline trimming cut 2 bases from V and 1 base from J; bases unmatched to any gene: 5. CDR3 length equals 17 residues. CDR3 in amino acids: CATSDSHGTGGTDTQYF. The DNA of the CDR3 is TGTGCCACCAGTGATTCTCACGGGACAGGGGGCACAGATACGCAGTATTTT.

This clonotype was observed once. The chain couples TRBV12-3 or TRBV12-4 to TRBJ2-1; TRBD2 is a possible D gene (5 bases). V was pared by 0 bases and J by 0 bases, with 9 bases between. This CDR3 region has 16 residues. The CDR3 region has the DNA TGTGCCAGCAGTTTAGCGCCTAGCCGCTCCTACAATGAGCAGTTCTTC. Amino acids: CASSLAPSRSYNEQFF.

The gene calls are TRBV7-2 and TRBJ1-5; TRBD1 is a possible D gene (5 bases). The V gene's germline CDR1 is SGHTA and CDR2 FQGNSA. This CDR3 region has 13 residues. Trimming shortened V by 5 bases and J by 7 bases, and 12 bases separated the two germline ends. The CDR3 region has the DNA TGTGCCAGCAGCACCAGGGCTGGGCAGCCCCAGCATTTT. Its protein is CASSTRAGQPQHF.

The chain recombines TRBV4-1 with TRBJ1-4; possible D gene TRBD1, 6 bases. Germline CDR1 is MGHRA and CDR2 is YSYEKL. Trimming removed 1 base from V and 8 bases from J, with 14 bases in between. This CDR3 region has 15 residues. The CDR3 region is CASSQVQGEGEKLFF. The CDR3 nucleotides are TGCGCCAGCAGCCAAGTACAGGGCGAGGGAGAAAAACTGTTTTTT.

V usage is TRBV11-2 and J usage is TRBJ2-6; 7 bases agree with TRBD1. After removal of 7 bases from V and 4 bases from J, the junction contained 7 bases not matched to a gene. This CDR3 contains 15 residues. Germline V gene lookup returns CDR1 SGHAT and CDR2 FQNNGV. CDR3 protein: CASTQRGQGANVLTF. In DNA form, the CDR3 reads TGTGCCAGCACCCAAAGGGGGCAGGGGGCCAACGTCCTGACTTTC.

The genes are TRBV21-1 and TRBJ2-5; the table's D call of TRBD1 was not tested on the DNA. TRBV21-1 is tagged as a pseudogene. CDR3 length: 17 residues. CDR3 nucleotide sequence: TGTGCCAGCAGCAAAGAGACTACCCCTATGAGGTGCGAGACCCAGTACTTC. Residues: CASSKETTPMRCETQYF.

The V call is TRBV4-2, the J call TRBJ2-5; a weak D match, TRBD2 (6 bases). The end of the DNA fits TRBJ2-7 better, so the J call may be wrong. Germline values: CDR1 LGHNA, CDR2 YNFKEQ. This CDR3 region has 21 residues. The CDR3 region has the DNA TGTGCCAGCAGCCAAGTAGGAAGCGGGTCCGGGGACGGGAGATTCAACTACGAGCAGTACTTC. This encodes CASSQVGSGSGDGRFNYEQYF.

This rearrangement joins TRBV7-9 to TRBJ2-5, with 11 bases lining up with TRBD1. Germline CDR1 SEHNR, CDR2 FQNEAQ (reference sequence). The CDR3 is made up of 13 amino acids. The V gene end was trimmed by 8 bases and the J gene end by 5 bases; junction bases not matched to a gene: 4. The CDR3 nucleotides are TGTGCCAGCGGACAGGGGGCTAGCGAGACCCAGTACTTC. It is translated as CASGQGASETQYF.

This clonotype was observed a few times. The chain employs TRBV12-3 or TRBV12-4 and TRBJ2-5; tentatively, D is TRBD2 (7 bases). This CDR3 has 15 residues. Between the trimmed V and J ends, which lost 5 bases and 9 bases, there was a span of 22 bases. This CDR3 reads CASSPRGGSLRAQYF. The CDR3 DNA reads TGTGCCAGCAGTCCAAGGGGGGGATCACTCAGGGCCCAGTACTTC.

This clonotype was counted between two and nine times. The DNA of the CDR3 is TGTGCCACCAGCATAAATCGCAGTTTTAATGAAAAACTGTTTTTT. Translating it yields CATSINRSFNEKLFF. The chain recombines TRBV15 with TRBJ1-4; D unclear. The CDR3 is 15 amino acids. The V gene lost 4 bases and the J gene lost 4 bases, with 13 bases spanning the gap. CDR1 is LNHNV, CDR2 YYDKDF, per germline (reference sequence).